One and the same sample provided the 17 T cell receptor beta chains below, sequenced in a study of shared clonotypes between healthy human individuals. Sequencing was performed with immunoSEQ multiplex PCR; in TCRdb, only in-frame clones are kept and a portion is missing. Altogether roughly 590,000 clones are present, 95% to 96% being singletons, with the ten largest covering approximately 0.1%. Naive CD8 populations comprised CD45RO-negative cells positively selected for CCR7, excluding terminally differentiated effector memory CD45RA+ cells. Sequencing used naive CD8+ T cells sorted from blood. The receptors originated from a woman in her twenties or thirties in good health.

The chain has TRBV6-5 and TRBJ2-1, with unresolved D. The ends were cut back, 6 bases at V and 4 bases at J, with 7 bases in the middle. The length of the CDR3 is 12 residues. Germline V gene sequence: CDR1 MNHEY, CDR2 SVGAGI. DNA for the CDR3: TGTGCCAGCAGGGGCTTGTACAATGAGCAGTTCTTC. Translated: CASRGLYNEQFF.

In DNA, the CDR3 is TGTGCCAGCAGCTCCTCAGAGACCCAGTACTTC. Translation: CASSSSETQYF. The rearrangement joins TRBV13 to TRBJ2-5; the D is unclear. The germline V gene has CDR1 PRHDT and CDR2 FYEKMQ (reference sequence). The CDR3 loop spans 11 amino acids. V was cut by 4 bases and J by 4 bases, with 4 bases left in between. Using reference TRBV13 and TRBJ2-5 for the parts outside the CDR3, the full variable domain is AAGVIQSPRHLIKEKRETATLKCYPIPRHDTVYWYQQGPGQDPQFLISFYEKMQSDKGSIPDRFSAQQFSDYHSELNMSSLELGDSALYFCASSSSETQYFGPGTRLLVL.

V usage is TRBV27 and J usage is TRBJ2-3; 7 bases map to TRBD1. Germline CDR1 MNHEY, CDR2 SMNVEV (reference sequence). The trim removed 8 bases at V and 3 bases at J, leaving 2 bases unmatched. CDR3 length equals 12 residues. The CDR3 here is CASRGQTDTQYF. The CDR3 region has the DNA TGTGCCAGCCGGGGACAGACAGATACGCAGTATTTT.

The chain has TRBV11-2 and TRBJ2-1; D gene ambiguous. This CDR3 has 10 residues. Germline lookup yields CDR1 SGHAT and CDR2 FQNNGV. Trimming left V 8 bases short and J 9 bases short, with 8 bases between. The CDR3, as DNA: TGTGCCAGCTGGTCGGGTGAGCAGTTCTTC. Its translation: CASWSGEQFF. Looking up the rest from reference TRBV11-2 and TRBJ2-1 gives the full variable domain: EAGVAQSPRYKIIEKRQSVAFWCNPISGHATLYWYQQILGQGPKLLIQFQNNGVVDDSQLPKDRFSAERLKGVDSTLKIQPAKLEDSAVYLCASWSGEQFFGPGTRLTVL.

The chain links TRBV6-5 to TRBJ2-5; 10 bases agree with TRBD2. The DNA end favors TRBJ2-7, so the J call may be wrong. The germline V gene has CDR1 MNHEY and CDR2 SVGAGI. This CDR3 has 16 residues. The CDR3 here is CASSYSPGTSVYEQYF. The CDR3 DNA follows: TGTGCCAGCAGTTACTCGCCCGGGACTAGCGTTTACGAGCAGTACTTC.

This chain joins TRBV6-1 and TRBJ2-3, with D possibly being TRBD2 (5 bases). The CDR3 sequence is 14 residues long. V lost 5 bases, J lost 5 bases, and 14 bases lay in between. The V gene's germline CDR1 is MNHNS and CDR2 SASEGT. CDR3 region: CASSPTRFQDTQYF. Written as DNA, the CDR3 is TGTGCCAGCAGTCCCACTAGGTTTCAAGATACGCAGTATTTT.

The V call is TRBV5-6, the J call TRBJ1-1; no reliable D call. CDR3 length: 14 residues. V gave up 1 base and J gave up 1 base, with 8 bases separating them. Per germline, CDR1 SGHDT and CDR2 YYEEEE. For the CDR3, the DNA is TGTGCCAGCAGCTTGTATGAGGCGAACACTGAAGCTTTCTTT. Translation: CASSLYEANTEAFF.

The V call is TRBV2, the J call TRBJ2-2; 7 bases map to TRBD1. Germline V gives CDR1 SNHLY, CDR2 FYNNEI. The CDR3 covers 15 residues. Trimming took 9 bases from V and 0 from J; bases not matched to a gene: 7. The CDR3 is CASHGQATNTGELFF. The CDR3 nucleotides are TGTGCCAGTCACGGACAGGCAACGAACACCGGGGAGCTGTTTTTT.

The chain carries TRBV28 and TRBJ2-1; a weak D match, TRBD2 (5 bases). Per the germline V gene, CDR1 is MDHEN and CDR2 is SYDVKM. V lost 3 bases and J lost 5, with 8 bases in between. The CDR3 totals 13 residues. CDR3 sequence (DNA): TGTGCCAGCAGTTTTTGGGAGAACAATGAGCAGTTCTTC. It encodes CASSFWENNEQFF.

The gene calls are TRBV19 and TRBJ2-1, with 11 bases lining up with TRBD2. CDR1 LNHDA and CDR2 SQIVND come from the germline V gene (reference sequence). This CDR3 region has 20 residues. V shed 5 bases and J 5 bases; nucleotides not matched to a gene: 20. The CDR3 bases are TGTGCCAGTAGTGTTTCGGGACTAGCGGAATCCTCCTTGGCCCACAATGAGCAGTTCTTC. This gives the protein CASSVSGLAESSLAHNEQFF.

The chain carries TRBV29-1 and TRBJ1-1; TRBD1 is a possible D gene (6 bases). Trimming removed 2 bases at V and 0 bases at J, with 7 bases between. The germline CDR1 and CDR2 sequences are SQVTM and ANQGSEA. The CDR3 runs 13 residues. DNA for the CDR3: TGCAGCGTTGAAAGGGGGATGAACACTGAAGCTTTCTTT. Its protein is CSVERGMNTEAFF.

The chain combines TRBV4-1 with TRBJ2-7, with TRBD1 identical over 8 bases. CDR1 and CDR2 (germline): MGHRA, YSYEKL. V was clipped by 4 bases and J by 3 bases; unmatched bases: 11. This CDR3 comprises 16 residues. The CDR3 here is CASSPTWTGRDYEQYF. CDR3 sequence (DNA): TGCGCCAGCAGCCCAACGTGGACAGGGCGAGACTACGAGCAGTACTTC.

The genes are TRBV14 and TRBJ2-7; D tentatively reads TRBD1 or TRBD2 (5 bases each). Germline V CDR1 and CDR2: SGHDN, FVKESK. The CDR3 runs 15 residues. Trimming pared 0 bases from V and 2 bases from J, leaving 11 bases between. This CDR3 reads CASSQEGPTPYEQYF. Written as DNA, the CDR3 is TGTGCCAGCAGCCAAGAGGGACCCACGCCCTACGAGCAGTACTTC.

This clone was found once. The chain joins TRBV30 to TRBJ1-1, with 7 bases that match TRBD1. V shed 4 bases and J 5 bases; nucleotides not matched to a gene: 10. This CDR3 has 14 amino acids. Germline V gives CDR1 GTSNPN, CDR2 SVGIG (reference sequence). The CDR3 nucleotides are TGTGCCTGGACCGAACTGACAGGGAGGACTGAAGCTTTCTTT. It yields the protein CAWTELTGRTEAFF.

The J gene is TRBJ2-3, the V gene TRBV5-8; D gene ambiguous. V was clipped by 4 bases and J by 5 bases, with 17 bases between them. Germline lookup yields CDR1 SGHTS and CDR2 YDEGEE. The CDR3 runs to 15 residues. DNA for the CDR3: TGTGCCAGCAGCCTCCCGAGAGCTCTGCGAGATACGCAGTATTTT. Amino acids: CASSLPRALRDTQYF.

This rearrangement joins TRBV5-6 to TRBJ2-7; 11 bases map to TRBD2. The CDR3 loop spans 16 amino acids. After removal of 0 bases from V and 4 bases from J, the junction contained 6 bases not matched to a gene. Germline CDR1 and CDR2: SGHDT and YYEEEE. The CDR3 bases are TGTGCCAGCAGCTTGGCGCTAGCGGGAGGCCAATACGAGCAGTACTTC. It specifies CASSLALAGGQYEQYF.

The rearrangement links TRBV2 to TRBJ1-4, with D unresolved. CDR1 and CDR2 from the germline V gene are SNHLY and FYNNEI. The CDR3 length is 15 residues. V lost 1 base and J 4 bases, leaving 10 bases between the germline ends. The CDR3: CASSEEVVGNEKLFF. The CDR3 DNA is TGTGCCAGCAGTGAAGAGGTGGTTGGTAATGAAAAACTGTTTTTT.